This T cell receptor (beta chain) was retrieved from a study of PD-L1 blockade in urothelial cancer. Study-wide background: Peripheral blood specimens exhibited a median yield of about 140,000 T cells.

The time point denotes: peripheral blood 6 weeks after treatment start. Patients' urothelial carcinoma was locally advanced or metastatic. Sample numbers ranged from 1 to 8 per patient, encompassing pretreatment and on-treatment collections. Synthetic TCR analog templates were added to each PCR reaction. TCRdb keeps only in-frame clones here, not all; method: immunoSEQ multiplex PCR. The sample consists of tens of thousands of clones, around 88% of them appearing once. Germline V gene lookup returns CDR1 MNHNS and CDR2 SASEGT. Losses at the gene ends were 6 bases for V and 0 bases for J; bases not matched to a gene: 5. There are 16 residues in the CDR3.

The receptor was isolated from a man between 60 and 75 years old with urothelial cancer. V usage is TRBV6-1 and J usage is TRBJ2-3, with 11 bases lining up with TRBD2. The starting material was PBMCs, obtained around atezolizumab (anti-PD-L1) treatment. CDR3 DNA: TGTGCCAGCAGAGAACTAGCGGGGGTTAGCACAGATACGCAGTATTTT. This codes for CASRELAGVSTDTQYF.